This T cell receptor (beta chain) is from a study of blood T cells in healthy people across ages. PCR was performed a second time for about 7 to 11 cycles using a sample-barcoded 5' primer and a J-beta primer mix. Every sample gave at least 3 million paired-end reads containing CDR3. TCRdb reprocessed the 5' RACE reads via MiXCR and lists one record per CDR3 protein. Of about 1.8 million distinct CDR3 sequences in the sample, around half were seen once. In this sample, this clonotype turned up a few times. Its antigen is undetermined. Overall study findings and caveats: Among long-lived donors, naive CD4+ cells were more numerous and diversity higher than in aged donors. As age increased, TCR beta diversity per million T cells fell in a roughly linear fashion.

This CDR3 contains 15 residues. The J segment lost 2 bases and the V segment lost 6 bases, leaving 6 bases of the junction unmatched. Germline-derived CDR1 and CDR2 are MNHEY and SVGEGT. This chain links TRBV6-2 or TRBV6-3 with TRBJ2-1, with 8 bases fitting TRBD2. The sequencing sample was made of blood. The sequence came from a woman aged 40 to 50 in good health. CDR3 sequence (DNA): TGTGCCAGCAGAACGGGGGGGCCGACCTACAATGAGCAGTTCTTC. It specifies CASRTGGPTYNEQFF.